These 9 T cell receptor beta chains were all obtained from the same sample, sequenced in a study of T cell responses to AZD1222 COVID-19 vaccine. The assay was immunoSEQ multiplex PCR, and TCRdb's table has in-frame clones only and misses some. This table holds approximately 150,000 clones, roughly nine tenths found once. Material: peripheral blood, obtained on day 0 of AZD1222 vaccination. The receptors were gathered from an adult in good health.

The rearrangement uses TRBV15 and TRBJ1-3, with 9 bases fitting TRBD1. The J segment lost 0 bases and the V segment lost 5 bases, leaving 8 bases of the junction unmatched. The CDR3 consists of 17 residues. From germline, CDR1 is LNHNV and CDR2 YYDKDF (reference sequence). CDR3 residues: CATSSAGTGTSGNTIYF. CDR3 DNA sequence: TGTGCCACCAGCTCTGCCGGGACAGGGACCTCTGGAAACACCATATATTTT.

J is TRBJ2-1 and V is TRBV2; no firm D call. From germline, CDR1 is SNHLY and CDR2 FYNNEI. V lost 1 base, J lost 10 bases, and 17 bases lay in between. The CDR3 runs 15 residues. CDR3 sequence: CASSEEGGRGVEQFF. The DNA for the CDR3 is TGTGCCAGCAGTGAAGAGGGCGGACGTGGTGTCGAGCAGTTCTTC.

The chain uses TRBV4-3 and TRBJ1-4; D unresolved. CDR3 size: 13 residues. V dropped 4 bases and J dropped 1 base, with 4 bases sitting between them. Looked up from germline, CDR1 is LGHNA and CDR2 is YSLEER. CDR3 bases: TGCGCCAGCAGCCGTGGAACTAATGAAAAACTGTTTTTT. This codes for CASSRGTNEKLFF.

This clone was found a few times. CDR3 region: CASNRDGAYEQYF. In DNA form, the CDR3 reads TGTGCCAGCAACCGGGACGGTGCCTACGAGCAGTACTTC. V usage is TRBV6-4 and J usage is TRBJ2-7; TRBD1 or TRBD2 may be the D gene (5 bases each). Germline values: CDR1 MRHNA, CDR2 SNTAGT. The CDR3 is made up of 13 amino acids. Between the trimmed V and J ends, which lost 7 bases and 2 bases, there was a span of 12 bases.

The chain couples TRBV2 to TRBJ2-7; 9 nucleotides match TRBD1. This CDR3 has 11 amino acids. Trimming cost V 6 bases and J 11 bases; bases outside gene matches: 5. Per germline, CDR1 SNHLY and CDR2 FYNNEI. The CDR3 region has the DNA TGTGCCAGCAGGGGGACAGGGCGTGAGTACTTC. This sequence encodes CASRGTGREYF. The full variable domain, completed using reference TRBV2 and TRBJ2-7, is EPEVTQTPSHQVTQMGQEVILRCVPISNHLYFYWYRQILGQKVEFLVSFYNNEISEKSEIFDDQFSVERPDGSNFTLKIRSTKLEDSAMYFCASRGTGREYFGPGTRLTVT.

The J gene is TRBJ1-5, the V gene TRBV19; D call uncertain. The CDR3 extends over 15 amino acids. V lost 3 bases and J 0 bases, leaving 9 bases between the germline ends. Germline V gene lookup returns CDR1 LNHDA and CDR2 SQIVND (reference sequence). Here the CDR3 reads CASSISRYSNQPQHF. For the CDR3, the DNA is TGTGCCAGTAGTATCAGCCGCTATAGCAATCAGCCCCAGCATTTT.

The rearrangement uses TRBV30 and TRBJ1-1; D might be TRBD1 (5 bases). CDR1 is GTSNPN and CDR2 is SVGIG in the germline V gene (reference sequence). The V end was cut by 2 bases, the J end by 0 bases, with 10 bases between. The CDR3 covers 14 residues. In DNA, the CDR3 is TGTGCCTGGAGTAGGGGCCAGCTGAACACTGAAGCTTTCTTT. This translates into CAWSRGQLNTEAFF. Full variable domain (outside the CDR3, taken from reference TRBV30 and TRBJ1-1): SQTIHQWPATLVQPVGSPLSLECTVEGTSNPNLYWYRQAAGRGLQLLFYSVGIGQISSEVPQNLSASRPQDRQFILSSKKLLLSDSGFYLCAWSRGQLNTEAFFGQGTRLTVV.

The rearrangement joins TRBV4-2 to TRBJ2-1; 10 bases are a match to TRBD2. V shed 4 bases and J 7 bases; nucleotides not matched to a gene: 13. CDR3 length equals 17 residues. The V gene's germline CDR1 is LGHNA and CDR2 YNFKEQ. The CDR3 bases are TGTGCCAGCAGCCCCAACTTACTAGCGGGGTTTGGGAATGAGCAGTTCTTC. Translation: CASSPNLLAGFGNEQFF.

This chain joins TRBV29-1 and TRBJ1-2; possible D gene TRBD1, 5 bases. V lost 3 bases and J 0 bases, leaving 11 bases between the germline ends. Germline CDR1 SQVTM, CDR2 ANQGSEA. CDR3 length: 14 residues. In DNA, the CDR3 is TGCAGCGTTGATTCGGGGGAAGCTAACTATGGCTACACCTTC. Translation: CSVDSGEANYGYTF. The full variable domain, with the rest looked up from reference TRBV29-1 and TRBJ1-2, is SAVISQKPSRDICQRGTSLTIQCQVDSQVTMMFWYRQQPGQSLTLIATANQGSEATYESGFVIDKFPISRPNLTFSTLTVSNMSPEDSSIYLCSVDSGEANYGYTFGSGTRLTVV.